This TCR beta chain derives from a study of blood T cell repertoires in COVID-19. Source study methods: Estimated nucleated cell counts came from reference gene primer amplification. Generated by immunoSEQ multiplex PCR, the TCRdb table keeps only in-frame clones and is missing some. For V, J and clone size, that table is used; D and trimming come from the DNA. The sample holds some 94,000 clones, around 87% seen once. This CDR3 is 18 amino acids long. Germline V lookup: CDR1 SGHRS, CDR2 YFSETQ. The J segment lost 0 bases and the V segment lost 4 bases, leaving 12 bases of the junction unmatched. This clone occurred once.

Sequencing input: peripheral blood. The source is a human donor in a cohort sampled during active COVID-19. The V gene is TRBV5-1, the J gene TRBJ2-3, with 9 bases matching TRBD2. The CDR3 reads CASSRTPASGTSTDTQYF. The DNA for the CDR3 is TGCGCCAGCAGCCGGACCCCGGCTAGCGGGACTAGCACAGATACGCAGTATTTT.